These 23 T cell receptor beta chains were sequenced from one sample in a study of T-cell memory formation after mild COVID-19. TCRdb reprocessed the 5' RACE reads with MiXCR, giving one entry per CDR3 protein. The data hold 450,000 or so distinct CDR3 sequences, with 20% to 25% observed a single time. Sequencing used PBMCs or a T cell subset sorted from them (not recorded which). All receptors come from an adult woman who had mild COVID-19 (a few samples of this study predate the infection). Cell type and time point are not known.

The CDR3 sequence is CASSSFGGFAELFF. The CDR3, as DNA: TGCGCCAGCAGCTCGTTCGGGGGATTTGCGGAGCTGTTTTTT. This rearrangement joins TRBV5-1 to TRBJ2-2, with D possibly TRBD2 on 6 matching bases. The germline V gene encodes CDR1 SGHRS and CDR2 YFSETQ. V lost 3 bases to trimming and J lost 10 bases, with 16 bases between them. The CDR3 spans 14 residues. The variable domain in full, with the rest retrieved from reference TRBV5-1 and TRBJ2-2, is KAGVTQTPRYLIKTRGQQVTLSCSPISGHRSVSWYQQTPGQGLQFLFEYFSETQRNKGNFPGRFSGRQFSNSRSEMNVSTLELGDSALYLCASSSFGGFAELFFGEGSRLTVL.

The chain combines TRBV7-6 with TRBJ2-7, with 15 bases that match TRBD2. Trimming took 1 base from V and 6 from J; bases not matched to a gene: 4. CDR1 is SGHVS and CDR2 is FNYEAQ in the germline V gene. This CDR3 is built from 16 residues. The CDR3 DNA reads TGTGCCAGCAGCTTAGGAGGACTAGCGGGAGGGGGCGAGCAGTACTTC. Its translation: CASSLGGLAGGGEQYF.

This clonotype was observed a handful of times. The chain employs TRBV4-3 and TRBJ1-2; D is perhaps TRBD1 (6 bases). Germline V lookup: CDR1 LGHNA, CDR2 YSLEER. V dropped 0 bases and J dropped 5 bases, with 16 bases sitting between them. The CDR3 consists of 16 residues. The CDR3, as DNA: TGCGCCAGCAGCCAAGATTGGGGGGGCGGTGGATATGGCTACACCTTC. Its translation is CASSQDWGGGGYGYTF.

The rearrangement uses TRBV12-1 and TRBJ2-2; the table gives TRBD2 as D, unverified against the DNA. TRBV12-1 is assigned pseudogene status. This CDR3 is 16 amino acids long. The CDR3 loop reads CASSFQTSGNTGELFF. The CDR3 region has the DNA TGTGCCAGCAGCTTCCAGACTAGCGGGAACACCGGGGAGCTGTTTTTT.

The chain joins TRBV7-9 to TRBJ1-3, with no clear D. The CDR3 extends over 13 amino acids. The germline V gene has CDR1 SEHNR and CDR2 FQNEAQ (reference sequence). With 0 bases removed from V and 1 base from J, the gap between germline ends came to 1 base. The CDR3 DNA follows: TGTGCCAGCAGCTTAGCGTCTGGAAACACCATATATTTT. Translating it yields CASSLASGNTIYF.

This clonotype was observed a few times. This chain uses TRBV20-1 with TRBJ2-7, with TRBD2 as a possible D gene (6 bases). The germline V and J ends were trimmed by 6 bases and 3 bases, with 12 bases remaining between them. This CDR3 has 12 residues. The V gene's germline CDR1 is DFQATT and CDR2 SNEGSKA (reference sequence). CDR3 sequence (DNA): TGCAGTGCCCCGTTGGGGGGCTACGAGCAGTACTTC. Residues: CSAPLGGYEQYF.

The chain has TRBV19 and TRBJ1-3; weak D call: TRBD1 (5 bases). There are 16 residues in the CDR3. V lost 4 bases, J lost 3 bases, and 16 bases lay in between. Germline V gives CDR1 LNHDA, CDR2 SQIVND (reference sequence). CDR3 sequence (DNA): TGTGCCAGTAGTACCCCCGGAGGGGAAGATGGAAACACCATATATTTT. It is translated as CASSTPGGEDGNTIYF.

This clonotype has just a few counts. The gene calls are TRBV6-6 and TRBJ2-3; no reliable D call. The length of the CDR3 is 17 residues. Germline values: CDR1 MNHNY, CDR2 SVGAGI (reference sequence). Trimming cost V 3 bases and J 1 base, with 17 bases left between them. The CDR3 DNA is TGTGCCAGCAGTTATGGCGTTGGCGGCAGACGCACAGATACGCAGTATTTT. Residues: CASSYGVGGRRTDTQYF.

This clonotype was detected only a few times. The V call is TRBV6-5, the J call TRBJ2-5, with D hard to call. CDR3 length: 14 residues. V lost 0 bases and J 0 bases, leaving 5 bases between the germline ends. Germline CDR1 and CDR2: MNHEY and SVGAGI. CDR3 bases: TGTGCCAGCAGTTACTCGAACAACCAAGAGACCCAGTACTTC. As protein: CASSYSNNQETQYF.

This chain uses TRBV7-3 with TRBJ2-1; no firm D call. The V end lost 5 bases, the J end lost 8 bases, and 13 bases lay between the germline ends. Germline loops: CDR1 SGHTA, CDR2 FQGTGA. The CDR3 totals 13 residues. CDR3 sequence: CASSPLAVDEQFF. The CDR3 nucleotides read TGTGCCAGCAGCCCGCTGGCTGTCGATGAGCAGTTCTTC.

The chain combines TRBV30 with TRBJ2-3; tentatively, D is TRBD2 (6 bases). The germline V gene encodes CDR1 GTSNPN and CDR2 SVGIG (reference sequence). V shed 3 bases and J shed 0 bases, with 13 bases lying between them. The CDR3 runs 15 residues. In nucleotides, the CDR3 is TGTGCCTGGAGAAAACTAGCTCAAAGCACAGATACGCAGTATTTT. Its protein product is CAWRKLAQSTDTQYF.

There are a few counts of this clonotype. The rearrangement joins TRBV29-1 to TRBJ1-2; TRBD1 is a possible D gene (5 bases). Germline V gives CDR1 SQVTM, CDR2 ANQGSEA. The CDR3 is 11 amino acids. V was cut by 1 base and J by 8 bases, with 8 bases left in between. The CDR3 nucleotides are TGCAGCGTTGAAGGGGGCCTAGGCTACACCTTC. It encodes CSVEGGLGYTF.

J is TRBJ2-3 and V is TRBV12-3 or TRBV12-4; D is perhaps TRBD2 (5 bases). CDR3 length equals 15 residues. Deletions cut 3 bases from V and 0 bases from J, with 10 bases between. CDR3: CASSLVRASTDTQYF. DNA for the CDR3: TGTGCCAGCAGTTTGGTGAGGGCGAGCACAGATACGCAGTATTTT.

A few counts support this clonotype. The gene calls are TRBV4-1 and TRBJ2-5, with 8 nucleotides matching TRBD2. The V segment lost 0 bases and the J segment 2 bases; nucleotides outside the gene matches: 5. This CDR3 region has 16 residues. Germline assignment: CDR1 MGHRA and CDR2 YSYEKL. The CDR3 coding sequence is TGCGCCAGCAGCCAAGATGGCGGGAGGCCTCAAGAGACCCAGTACTTC. It yields the protein CASSQDGGRPQETQYF.

The chain combines TRBV7-9 with TRBJ1-2; D perhaps matches TRBD1 (5 bases). The V gene lost 4 bases and the J gene lost 2 bases, with 11 bases spanning the gap. Germline assignment: CDR1 SEHNR and CDR2 FQNEAQ (reference sequence). The length of the CDR3 is 14 residues. As DNA, the CDR3 is TGTGCCAGCAGCTCGGGGGGGGAGAACTATGGCTACACCTTC. This gives the protein CASSSGGENYGYTF.

This clonotype was seen only a few times. The chain employs TRBV9 and TRBJ2-6; D not resolved. The V and J ends lost 0 bases and 0 bases respectively, with 1 base between them. The CDR3 runs 14 residues. Looked up from germline, CDR1 is SGDLS and CDR2 is YYNGEE. CDR3 region: CASSVVSGANVLTF. The DNA for the CDR3 is TGTGCCAGCAGCGTAGTCTCTGGGGCCAACGTCCTGACTTTC. The full variable domain, in which reference TRBV9 and TRBJ2-6 provide the parts outside the CDR3, is DSGVTQTPKHLITATGQRVTLRCSPRSGDLSVYWYQQSLDQGLQFLIQYYNGEERAKGNILERFSAQQFPDLHSELNLSSLELGDSALYFCASSVVSGANVLTFGAGSRLTVL.

The CDR3 DNA reads as TGTGCCACCAGTGATTGGACTAGCGGGAGTGCGGGCGGTGAGCAGTTCTTC. This sequence encodes CATSDWTSGSAGGEQFF. The chain couples TRBV24-1 to TRBJ2-1, with 13 bases that match TRBD2. The CDR3 contains 17 residues. Per germline, CDR1 KGHDR and CDR2 SFDVKD. J gave up 9 bases and V 2 bases, and 9 bases lay outside the gene matches.

The chain joins TRBV9 to TRBJ2-7; D is unresolved. Trimming removed 0 bases at V and 0 bases at J, with 10 bases between. CDR3 length: 15 residues. CDR1 and CDR2 from the germline V gene are SGDLS and YYNGEE. CDR3 region: CASSVDHYYSYEQYF. CDR3 in DNA: TGTGCCAGCAGCGTAGACCATTACTACTCCTACGAGCAGTACTTC.

V and J are TRBV9 and TRBJ1-5, with 7 bases matching TRBD1. Germline loops: CDR1 SGDLS, CDR2 YYNGEE. The CDR3 length is 15 residues. V was clipped by 3 bases and J by 5 bases; unmatched bases: 8. Here the CDR3 reads CASSATGQSYQPQHF. The DNA for the CDR3 is TGTGCCAGCAGCGCCACGGGACAGAGCTATCAGCCCCAGCATTTT.

This clonotype came up a few times. V usage is TRBV6-5 and J usage is TRBJ1-2; possibly TRBD1 for D (6 bases). V was trimmed by 8 bases and J by 6 bases, leaving 16 bases between them. This CDR3 region has 13 residues. CDR1 MNHEY and CDR2 SVGAGI come from the germline V gene. CDR3 in amino acids: CASGKQGWDGYTF. The CDR3, as DNA: TGTGCCAGCGGCAAACAGGGTTGGGATGGCTACACCTTC.

This chain connects TRBV30 to TRBJ1-3; 8 bases align to TRBD1. V lost 0 bases and J lost 12; bases outside the gene matches: 16. CDR1 and CDR2 (germline): GTSNPN, SVGIG (reference sequence). The CDR3 spans 16 residues. Here the CDR3 reads CAWSVIPGSGGEVIYF. CDR3 nucleotides: TGTGCCTGGAGTGTAATCCCCGGGTCAGGGGGCGAGGTCATATATTTT.

The chain recombines TRBV20-1 with TRBJ2-1, with D unresolved. Trimming pared 0 bases from V and 3 bases from J, leaving 9 bases between. This CDR3 comprises 14 residues. Germline V gives CDR1 DFQATT, CDR2 SNEGSKA (reference sequence). This CDR3 is CSARDSVRYNEQFF. CDR3 in DNA: TGCAGTGCTAGAGACAGTGTCCGCTACAATGAGCAGTTCTTC.

V usage is TRBV30 and J usage is TRBJ1-2; weak D call: TRBD1 (6 bases). The germline CDR1 and CDR2 sequences are GTSNPN and SVGIG (reference sequence). The CDR3 has 18 amino acids. The V end was cut by 0 bases, the J end by 0 bases, with 20 bases between. CDR3 DNA: TGTGCCTGGAGTGTATCCCGACGGACAGCAATAACTAACTATGGCTACACCTTC. It yields the protein CAWSVSRRTAITNYGYTF.